This TCR beta chain was documented in a study of vaccination and CD4 T cells after COVID-19. As regards this clonotype: What it binds is not known.

The CDR3 is 11 amino acids. Germline assignment: CDR1 DFQATT and CDR2 SNEGSKA (reference sequence). V gave up 4 bases and J gave up 11 bases; unmatched junction bases: 4. The treatment is: roughly ten-day PBMC culture with coronavirus spike peptide pools or control peptides (ViraFEST assay). Culture conditions combined more than 1.5 million PBMCs per well with about 9.2 IU/ml IL-2 and roughly 10 ug/ml peptide pools. An Oncomine TCR Beta short-read assay was used to sequence the DNA from cultured CD4+ T cells. TCRdb called the PCR reads again in MiXCR, with one record for every CDR3 protein. The sample lists some 10,000 distinct CDR3 sequences, roughly three fifths occurring once.

The J gene is TRBJ2-3, the V gene TRBV20-1, with TRBD2 identical over 9 bases. The specimen comprised cultured CD4+ T cells from blood, sampled after SARS-CoV-2 vaccination. This receptor was obtained from a human donor with COVID-19. The CDR3 here is CSAKLAGEQYF. The DNA for the CDR3 is TGCAGTGCTAAATTAGCGGGGGAGCAGTATTTT.